The 28 T cell receptor beta chains listed next were all sequenced from one sample in a study of shared clonotypes between healthy human individuals. Here immunoSEQ multiplex PCR was the method, and the copy in TCRdb shows in-frame clones only, minus some. The sample carries over a million clones, roughly 96% recorded once. Sequenced: naive CD4+ T cells sorted from blood. The subset denotes: CD45RA+ positively selected. The receptors here all came from a man aged 25 to 40 in good health.

Concerning this clone: Other DNA sequences in this specimen translate into the identical CDR3. This rearrangement joins TRBV11-2 to TRBJ2-1; a weak D match, TRBD2 (6 bases). Germline V lookup: CDR1 SGHAT, CDR2 FQNNGV. The CDR3 loop spans 14 amino acids. V lost 1 base and J lost 4, with 8 bases in between. The DNA of the CDR3 is TGTGCCAGCAGCTTAGCGGGAGTATACAATGAGCAGTTCTTC. Encoded protein: CASSLAGVYNEQFF.

This chain uses TRBV2 with TRBJ2-5; no reliable D call. Germline CDR1 reads SNHLY; CDR2 reads FYNNEI. V lost 6 bases, J lost 2 bases, and 4 bases lay in between. The CDR3 has 11 residues. The CDR3 DNA is TGTGCCAGCAGGGTTCAAGAGACCCAGTACTTC. The encoded protein is CASRVQETQYF.

In DNA, the CDR3 is TGTGCCAGCAGTTTACGGGGACAGAACACTGAAGCTTTCTTT. Protein sequence: CASSLRGQNTEAFF. The chain combines TRBV27 with TRBJ1-1, with D possibly matching TRBD1 (6 bases). Germline CDR1 reads MNHEY; CDR2 reads SMNVEV (reference sequence). Trimming took 2 bases from V and 1 from J, leaving 8 bases between them. CDR3 length equals 14 residues.

CDR3 nucleotide sequence: TGTGCCAGCACGTTCAGGGGGGAGACCCAGTACTTC. Its translation is CASTFRGETQYF. The V and J genes are TRBV7-6 and TRBJ2-5; 7 nucleotides line up with TRBD1. The CDR3 length is 12 residues. Unmatched junction bases numbered 4, after V lost 7 bases and J lost 5 bases. Looked up from germline, CDR1 is SGHVS and CDR2 is FNYEAQ.

The genes are TRBV18 and TRBJ2-7; D tentatively fits TRBD1 or TRBD2 (6 bases each). With 7 bases removed from V and 5 bases from J, the gap between germline ends came to 18 bases. The germline gives CDR1 KGHSH, CDR2 LQKENI. The CDR3 contains 14 residues. CDR3 in DNA: TGTGCCAGCTGTAATACGGGGGCTTTCCACGAGCAGTACTTC. It codes for CASCNTGAFHEQYF. Drawing the rest from reference TRBV18 and TRBJ2-7, the complete variable domain is NAGVMQNPRHLVRRRGQEARLRCSPMKGHSHVYWYRQLPEEGLKFMVYLQKENIIDESGMPKERFSAEFPKEGPSILRIQQVVRGDSAAYFCASCNTGAFHEQYFGPGTRLTVT.

The V and J genes are TRBV4-1 and TRBJ1-4, with a tentative D call TRBD1 (5 bases). Trimming left V 1 base short and J 4 bases short, with 16 bases between. CDR1 MGHRA and CDR2 YSYEKL come from the germline V gene. CDR3 length: 17 residues. CDR3 in amino acids: CASSQANVGAFNEKLFF. CDR3 DNA: TGCGCCAGCAGCCAAGCTAACGTAGGGGCTTTTAATGAAAAACTGTTTTTT.

V gene TRBV11-1 combines with J gene TRBJ1-3; weak D call: TRBD1 (5 bases). CDR1 and CDR2 from the germline V gene are SGHAT and FQDESV (reference sequence). Deletions cut 8 bases from V and 0 bases from J, with 11 bases between. The CDR3 spans 14 residues. The CDR3 DNA reads TGTGCCAGCGGGGGTACGGTCTCTGGAAACACCATATATTTT. It codes for CASGGTVSGNTIYF.

This clone came up once. This chain links TRBV11-2 with TRBJ1-2; the D gene is possibly TRBD1 (6 bases). V gave up 5 bases and J gave up 4 bases, with 11 bases separating them. There are 13 residues in the CDR3. The V gene's germline CDR1 is SGHAT and CDR2 FQNNGV. The CDR3 DNA is TGTGCCAGCAGCACGACAGGAGTCTATGGCTACACCTTC. Its translation: CASSTTGVYGYTF.

About this clone itself: Within the sample, other DNA sequences also encode this same CDR3. The gene calls are TRBV5-1 and TRBJ2-3; D is uncertain. Trimming shortened V by 0 bases and J by 4 bases, and 6 bases separated the two germline ends. Looked up from germline, CDR1 is SGHRS and CDR2 is YFSETQ. The CDR3 spans 13 residues. For the CDR3, the DNA is TGCGCCAGCAGCTTGGTCCCGGCAGATACGCAGTATTTT. This gives the protein CASSLVPADTQYF.

The V and J genes are TRBV7-2 and TRBJ2-2, with unresolved D. The CDR3 is 15 residues long. Germline CDR1 is SGHTA and CDR2 is FQGNSA. V was shortened by 1 base and J by 0 bases, with 6 bases between the two germline ends. The CDR3 DNA is TGTGCCAGCAGCTTAGGGGCAGCGAACACCGGGGAGCTGTTTTTT. Its translation is CASSLGAANTGELFF.

The genes are TRBV6-5 and TRBJ2-7; D may correspond to TRBD1 or TRBD2 (5 bases each). CDR3 length equals 15 residues. Trimming cost V 6 bases and J 6 bases, with 21 bases left between them. Germline CDR1 is MNHEY and CDR2 is SVGAGI. This CDR3 reads CASRRARGSPAEQYF. The DNA for the CDR3 is TGTGCCAGCAGAAGGGCCCGGGGCTCCCCAGCCGAGCAGTACTTC.

V usage is TRBV7-3 and J usage is TRBJ2-1, with 9 positions matching TRBD2. The CDR3 contains 15 residues. V was pared by 5 bases and J by 6 bases, with 8 bases of the junction left unmatched. Per germline, CDR1 SGHTA and CDR2 FQGTGA. The CDR3 nucleotides read TGTGCCAGCAGCCCAATAGCGGGAGAGTTCAATGAGCAGTTCTTC. Translating gives CASSPIAGEFNEQFF.

The rearrangement uses TRBV4-3 and TRBJ2-3; 7 bases match TRBD2. Per the germline V gene, CDR1 is LGHNA and CDR2 is YSLEER. The CDR3 contains 15 residues. Trimming at V came to 4 bases and at J to 4 bases, leaving 8 bases not matched to a gene. This CDR3 reads CASSLSAGVADTQYF. CDR3 DNA: TGCGCCAGCAGCCTATCTGCGGGAGTGGCAGATACGCAGTATTTT.

V and J are TRBV6-5 and TRBJ2-7; weak D call: TRBD2 (6 bases). Germline lookup yields CDR1 MNHEY and CDR2 SVGAGI. Trimming took off 0 bases at V and 7 bases at J, with 13 bases between the two ends. The CDR3 totals 14 residues. CDR3 region: CASSYSKVGREQYF. The CDR3 nucleotides read TGTGCCAGCAGTTACTCAAAAGTAGGGAGGGAGCAGTACTTC.

V usage is TRBV11-2 and J usage is TRBJ2-7; D not certain. The V end was cut by 1 base, the J end by 9 bases, with 10 bases between. Per the germline V gene, CDR1 is SGHAT and CDR2 is FQNNGV. CDR3 size: 12 residues. The CDR3 DNA follows: TGTGCCAGCAGCTTAGGGGCACCACGGCAGTACTTC. Its protein is CASSLGAPRQYF.

This chain joins TRBV27 and TRBJ2-7, with 10 bases aligning to TRBD2. The germline gives CDR1 MNHEY, CDR2 SMNVEV (reference sequence). V trimming: 9 bases; J trimming: 2 bases; junction bases outside the gene matches: 7. This CDR3 has 14 amino acids. The DNA for the CDR3 is TGTGCCAGGGATAGCGGGAGGCCTACCTACGAGCAGTACTTC. Its protein is CARDSGRPTYEQYF.

About this clone: This specimen includes other DNA sequences encoding the same CDR3. The chain carries TRBV6-5 and TRBJ1-3; possibly TRBD1 for D (6 bases). The CDR3 length is 14 residues. The V and J ends lost 3 bases and 3 bases respectively, with 9 bases between them. Germline assignment: CDR1 MNHEY and CDR2 SVGAGI. In nucleotides, the CDR3 is TGTGCCAGCAGTTATGGGGGGCTTGGAAACACCATATATTTT. It is translated as CASSYGGLGNTIYF.

The chain joins TRBV28 to TRBJ2-1; TRBD1 agrees at 7 bases. J gave up 3 bases and V 6 bases, and 8 bases lay outside the gene matches. The CDR3 sequence is 15 residues long. Germline lookup yields CDR1 MDHEN and CDR2 SYDVKM. The CDR3 here is CASRRQGSRYNEQFF. CDR3 nucleotide sequence: TGTGCCAGCAGACGACAGGGATCACGCTACAATGAGCAGTTCTTC.

The DNA for the CDR3 is TGTGCCACCCCGGGACAGGGGCCTTACTACACCGGGGAGCTGTTTTTT. Protein product: CATPGQGPYYTGELFF. The V call is TRBV2, the J call TRBJ2-2, with 10 bases lining up with TRBD1. CDR3 length equals 16 residues. Germline V gene sequence: CDR1 SNHLY, CDR2 FYNNEI. V shed 10 bases and J 3 bases; nucleotides not matched to a gene: 11.

The chain combines TRBV18 with TRBJ1-4, with a weak D call TRBD1 (6 bases). The CDR3 spans 15 residues. Germline assignment: CDR1 KGHSH and CDR2 LQKENI. Trimming pared 1 base from V and 8 bases from J, leaving 14 bases between. The DNA of the CDR3 is TGTGCCAGCTCACCACAAACAGGGATGGGAGAAAAACTGTTTTTT. Its protein product is CASSPQTGMGEKLFF.

This chain joins TRBV10-3 and TRBJ2-1, with 7 bases identical to TRBD2. Unmatched junction bases numbered 10, after V lost 10 bases and J lost 7 bases. The CDR3 covers 13 residues. Germline CDR1 ENHRY, CDR2 SYGVKD. The CDR3 protein is CATRGWGGNEQFF. The CDR3 DNA sequence: TGTGCCACCCGAGGTTGGGGGGGGAATGAGCAGTTCTTC.

The CDR3 protein is CASSVQWNEKLFF. CDR3 DNA sequence: TGTGCCAGCAGTGTACAGTGGAATGAAAAACTGTTTTTT. The chain employs TRBV28 and TRBJ1-4; D gene unclear. Germline-derived CDR1 and CDR2 are MDHEN and SYDVKM. V lost 5 bases, J lost 5 bases, and 9 bases lay in between. The CDR3 is 13 amino acids.

The V and J genes are TRBV29-1 and TRBJ2-3; D not certain. V lost 4 bases and J lost 4, with 12 bases in between. Per the germline V gene, CDR1 is SQVTM and CDR2 is ANQGSEA. This CDR3 has 13 amino acids. The CDR3 DNA reads as TGCAGCGTTGTTCTGCGGTTCGCAGATACGCAGTATTTT. Residues: CSVVLRFADTQYF.

CDR3 protein: CASSQGPSPSYEQYF. The CDR3 coding sequence is TGCGCCAGCAGCCAGGGACCGAGCCCCTCCTACGAGCAGTACTTC. This sequence joins TRBV4-1 and TRBJ2-7; tentatively, D is TRBD1 or TRBD2 (5 bases each). Trimming removed 3 bases at V and 0 bases at J, with 12 bases between. This CDR3 has 15 amino acids. Germline V gene lookup returns CDR1 MGHRA and CDR2 YSYEKL.

This chain joins TRBV14 and TRBJ2-7; D is possibly TRBD1 or TRBD2 (6 bases each). The germline V gene has CDR1 SGHDN and CDR2 FVKESK. V lost 4 bases, J lost 2 bases, and 18 bases lay in between. The CDR3 is 16 amino acids. The CDR3 protein is CASSPRGRRSAYEQYF. CDR3 sequence (DNA): TGTGCCAGCAGCCCCCGGGGGCGGCGGAGTGCCTACGAGCAGTACTTC.

The chain carries TRBV6-5 and TRBJ1-2; TRBD1 might be the D (6 bases). This CDR3 contains 14 residues. Trimming removed 0 bases at V and 6 bases at J, with 11 bases between. Germline V gene sequence: CDR1 MNHEY, CDR2 SVGAGI. CDR3 DNA sequence: TGTGCCAGCAGTTACTCGACCAGGGGCCATGGCTACACCTTC. Translated, it gives CASSYSTRGHGYTF.

This rearrangement joins TRBV7-8 to TRBJ1-1, with D unresolved. The CDR3 is 15 amino acids. Germline V CDR1 and CDR2: SGHVS, FQNEAQ. Trimming removed 1 base from V and 2 bases from J, with 11 bases in between. The CDR3 DNA sequence: TGTGCCAGCAGCTTAGTTTCCCGAGTCAACACTGAAGCTTTCTTT. Its protein is CASSLVSRVNTEAFF.

The chain links TRBV7-3 to TRBJ1-5; D possibly corresponds to TRBD1 (6 bases). This CDR3 has 14 residues. V lost 5 bases to trimming and J lost 8 bases, with 16 bases between them. Germline V gene data show CDR1 as SGHTA and CDR2 as FQGTGA. This chain's CDR3 is CASSRGEFGEPQHF. The CDR3 coding sequence is TGTGCCAGCAGCAGGGGGGAGTTTGGGGAGCCCCAGCATTTT.